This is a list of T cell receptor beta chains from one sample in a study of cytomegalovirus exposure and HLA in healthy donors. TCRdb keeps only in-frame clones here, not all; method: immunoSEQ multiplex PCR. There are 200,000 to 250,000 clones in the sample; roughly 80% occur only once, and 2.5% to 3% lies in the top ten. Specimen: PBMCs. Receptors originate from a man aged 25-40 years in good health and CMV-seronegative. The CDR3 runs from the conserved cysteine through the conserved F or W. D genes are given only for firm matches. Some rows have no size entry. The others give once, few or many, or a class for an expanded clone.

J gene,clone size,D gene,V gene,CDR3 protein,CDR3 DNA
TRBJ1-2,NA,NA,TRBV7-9,CASSGRTPNYGYTF,TGTGCCAGCAGCGGGCGGACACCGAACTATGGCTACACCTTC
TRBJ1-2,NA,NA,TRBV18,CASSPAREDYGYTF,TGTGCCAGCTCACCGGCCAGGGAGGACTATGGCTACACCTTC
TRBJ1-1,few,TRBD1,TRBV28,CASSFYRGHLNTEAFF,TGTGCCAGCAGTTTTTACAGGGGGCACCTGAACACTGAAGCTTTCTTT
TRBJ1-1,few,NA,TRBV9,CASSVVSGVMNTEAFF,TGTGCCAGCAGCGTAGTAAGCGGCGTCATGAACACTGAAGCTTTCTTT
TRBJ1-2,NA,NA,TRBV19,CASSIEASNYGYTF,TGTGCCAGTAGTATAGAGGCCTCTAACTATGGCTACACCTTC
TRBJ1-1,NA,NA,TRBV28,CASRPGGGGTEAFF,TGTGCCAGCAGACCCGGGGGAGGGGGGACTGAAGCTTTCTTT
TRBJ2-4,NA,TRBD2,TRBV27,CASSSSLQLAGGLGIQYF,TGTGCCAGCAGTTCCTCCCTCCAACTAGCGGGGGGTCTCGGCATTCAGTACTTC
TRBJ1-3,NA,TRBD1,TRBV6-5,CASSYSNRGGNTIYF,TGTGCCAGCAGTTACTCGAACAGGGGTGGAAACACCATATATTTT
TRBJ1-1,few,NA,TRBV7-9,CASSLLKTDPEAFF,TGTGCCAGCAGCTTATTGAAGACAGATCCTGAAGCTTTCTTT
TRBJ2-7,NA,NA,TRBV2,CASSEGVPYEQYF,TGTGCCAGCAGTGAGGGAGTCCCTTACGAGCAGTACTTC
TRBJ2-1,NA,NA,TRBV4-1,CASSQGRNEQFF,TGCGCCAGCAGCCAGGGGAGGAATGAGCAGTTCTTC
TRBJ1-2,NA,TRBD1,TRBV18,CASSQDREGNGYTF,TGTGCCAGCTCACAGGACAGGGAAGGGAATGGCTACACCTTC
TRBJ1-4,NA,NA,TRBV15,CATSRDSGANEKLFF,TGTGCCACCAGCAGAGATTCCGGGGCTAATGAAAAACTGTTTTTT
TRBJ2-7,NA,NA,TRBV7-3,CASSLRQDGYEQYF,TGTGCCAGCAGCTTAAGACAGGATGGCTACGAGCAGTACTTC
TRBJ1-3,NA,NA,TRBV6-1,CASSDGGSGNTIYF,TGTGCCAGCAGTGACGGCGGTTCTGGAAACACCATATATTTT
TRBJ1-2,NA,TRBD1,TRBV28,CAGSPRGGQGYGYTF,TGTGCCGGGTCACCCCGAGGGGGACAGGGCTATGGCTACACCTTC
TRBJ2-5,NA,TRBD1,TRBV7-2,CASSLGQGARGYQETQYF,TGTGCCAGCAGCTTGGGACAGGGGGCGAGGGGGTACCAAGAGACCCAGTACTTC
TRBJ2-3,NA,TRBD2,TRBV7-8,CASSPRAGGNTDTQYF,TGTGCCAGCAGCCCCAGGGCGGGGGGGAACACAGATACGCAGTATTTT
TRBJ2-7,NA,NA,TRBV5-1,CASSATDPGLQSYEQYF,TGCGCCAGCAGCGCGACAGATCCGGGCCTTCAGTCGTACGAGCAGTACTTC
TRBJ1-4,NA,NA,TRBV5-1,CASSLTGSNEKLFF,TGCGCCAGCAGCTTGACAGGGTCGAATGAAAAACTGTTTTTT
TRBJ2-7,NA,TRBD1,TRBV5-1,CASSLDTTGNEQYF,TGCGCCAGCAGCCTCGACACGACAGGGAACGAGCAGTACTTC
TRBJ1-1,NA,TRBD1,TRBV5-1,CASSLAGQDDEAFF,TGCGCCAGCAGCTTGGCCGGACAGGACGATGAAGCTTTCTTT
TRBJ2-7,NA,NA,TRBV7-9,CASSSPYEQYF,TGTGCCAGCAGCTCTCCTTACGAGCAGTACTTC
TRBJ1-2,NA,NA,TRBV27,CASSLSIQGLILYGYTF,TGTGCCAGCAGTTTATCGATACAGGGACTAATCCTCTATGGCTACACCTTC
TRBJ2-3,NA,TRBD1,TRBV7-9,CASSEGQGTTDTQYF,TGTGCCAGCAGCGAAGGACAGGGGACCACAGATACGCAGTATTTT
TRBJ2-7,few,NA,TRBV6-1,CASILEQVLSYEQYF,TGTGCCAGCATCCTGGAACAGGTACTCTCCTACGAGCAGTACTTC
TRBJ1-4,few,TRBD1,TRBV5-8,CASSSDRGEEEKLFF,TGTGCCAGCAGCTCCGACAGGGGGGAGGAGGAAAAACTGTTTTTT
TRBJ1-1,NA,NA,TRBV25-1,CASETGGGSEAFF,TGTGCCAGTGAGACCGGGGGGGGGTCTGAAGCTTTCTTT
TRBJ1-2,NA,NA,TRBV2,CASSITGNGYTF,TGTGCCAGCAGCATTACAGGGAATGGCTACACCTTC
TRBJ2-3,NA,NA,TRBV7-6,CASSPRRTDTQYF,TGTGCCAGCAGCCCCCGTCGCACAGATACGCAGTATTTT
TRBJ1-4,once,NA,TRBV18,CASSPPGVEEKLFF,TGTGCCAGCTCACCACCCGGGGTAGAGGAAAAACTGTTTTTT
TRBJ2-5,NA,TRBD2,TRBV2,CASSQEAGAKETQYF,TGTGCCAGCAGTCAAGAAGCGGGGGCAAAAGAGACCCAGTACTTC
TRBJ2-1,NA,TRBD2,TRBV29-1,CSVTTSGGLYNEQFF,TGCAGCGTTACGACTAGCGGGGGACTTTACAATGAGCAGTTCTTC
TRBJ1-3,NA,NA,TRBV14,CASSQAIHTIYF,TGTGCCAGCAGCCAAGCCATCCACACCATATATTTT
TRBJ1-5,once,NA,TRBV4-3,CASSRSQVDQPQHF,TGCGCCAGCAGCCGTTCACAGGTGGACCAGCCCCAGCATTTT
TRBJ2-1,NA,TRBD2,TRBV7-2,CASRSTSGGFNEQFF,TGTGCCAGCAGGTCTACTAGCGGGGGGTTCAATGAGCAGTTCTTC
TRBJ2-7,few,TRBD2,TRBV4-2,CASSQGQTSGAYEQYF,TGTGCCAGCAGCCAAGGCCAGACTAGCGGGGCCTACGAGCAGTACTTC
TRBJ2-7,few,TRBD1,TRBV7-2,CASSSINRGRYEQYF,TGTGCCAGCAGCTCCATTAACAGGGGGCGATACGAGCAGTACTTC
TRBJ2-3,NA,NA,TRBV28,CASSSSGGTDTQYF,TGTGCCAGTAGTTCAAGCGGAGGCACAGATACGCAGTATTTT
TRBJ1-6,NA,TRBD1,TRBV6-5,CASSYGGQGAASPLHF,TGTGCCAGCAGTTACGGGGGGCAGGGGGCCGCTTCACCCCTCCACTTT
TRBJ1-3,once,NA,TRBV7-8,CASSLRVGRGQSSGNTIYF,TGTGCCAGCAGCTTAAGGGTGGGGAGGGGACAAAGCTCTGGAAACACCATATATTTT
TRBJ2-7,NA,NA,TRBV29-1,CSVEQGYEQYF,TGCAGCGTTGAACAGGGTTACGAGCAGTACTTC
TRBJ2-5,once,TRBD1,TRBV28,CASSYDREETQYF,TGTGCCAGCAGTTATGACAGGGAAGAGACCCAGTACTTC
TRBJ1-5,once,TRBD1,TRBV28,CASSPPGGGNQPQHF,TGTGCCAGCAGTCCACCAGGGGGTGGCAATCAGCCCCAGCATTTT
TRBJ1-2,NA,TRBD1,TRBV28,CASSAPGTEYGYTF,TGTGCCAGCAGTGCCCCCGGGACAGAGTATGGCTACACCTTC
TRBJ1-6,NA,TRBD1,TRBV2,CASSDNPGQGLSPLHF,TGTGCCAGCAGTGACAATCCGGGACAGGGTCTTTCACCCCTCCACTTT
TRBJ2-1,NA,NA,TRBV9,CASSAGFTLGNEQFF,TGTGCCAGCAGCGCGGGGTTCACGCTTGGTAATGAGCAGTTCTTC
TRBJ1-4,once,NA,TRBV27,CASSPPGLVEKLFF,TGTGCCAGCAGTCCACCAGGTTTGGTTGAAAAACTGTTTTTT